This TCR beta chain is from a study of identical twins. Study-wide findings and caveats: Conclusions leaned on cross-sectional statistical analysis and did not track the same donors over time. Among out-of-frame alpha sequences shared by twins, low generation probability occurred in excess.

The sample holds a few counts of this clonotype. Its antigen is undetermined. TCRdb reanalysed the 5' RACE reads using MiXCR and keeps one entry per CDR3 protein. The sample records nearly 650,000 distinct CDR3 sequences, roughly 6.6% being singletons. The same data also contributed to another study, on yellow fever vaccine responses in identical twins. From that study: In identical twins, vaccine T cell responses appeared partly shared and partly individual.

The sequencing input was PBMCs. This clonotype originated in a woman between 18 and 29 years old in good health.

Here the CDR3 DNA reads TGTGCCAGCAGCTCCTCCGTCAGGGGGGATAGCACCGGGGAGCTGTTTTTT. Encoded protein: CASSSSVRGDSTGELFF. The chain combines TRBV7-9 with TRBJ2-2; D possibly corresponds to TRBD1 (7 bases). Deletions cut 4 bases from V and 4 bases from J, with 19 bases between. The CDR3 has 17 amino acids. The germline V gene has CDR1 SEHNR and CDR2 FQNEAQ (reference sequence).